This T cell receptor beta chain came from a study of T cells after yellow fever vaccination. General study findings and limits: Sorting of memory subsets on day 0 yielded almost no detectable vaccine-responding clonotypes. A minor fraction of clonotypes spanned both CD4 and CD8 compartments. Primary-vaccination clones mostly resurfaced post-booster (96% CD4, around 88% CD8).

At least ten counts were recorded for this clonotype. TCR cDNA, made by 5'RACE template switching, carried an added universal primer site and UMIs. Via MiXCR, TCRdb re-called the 5' RACE reads, giving one row per CDR3 protein. The table shows more than 25,000 distinct CDR3 sequences, with approximately 4.8% occurring only once. V was cut by 1 base and J by 3 bases, with 13 bases left in between. The CDR3 totals 16 residues. Germline CDR1 reads SGHTA; CDR2 reads FQGNSA. The J gene is TRBJ1-3, the V gene TRBV7-2; perhaps TRBD1 as D (5 bases). The receptor's source is a man younger than 35 who received the YFV17D yellow fever vaccine. Source: PBMCs, either bulk or a sorted T-cell subset (CD4+, CD8+, memory, or dextramer-sorted; not recorded which), taken on the day of the yellow fever booster vaccination. CDR3 nucleotides: TGTGCCAGCAGCTTAGTGGCCAGGGAATATGGAAACACCATATATTTT. As protein: CASSLVAREYGNTIYF.